The clone carrying this T cell receptor (beta chain) showed up many times. The antigen is unknown. This CDR3 has 11 residues. V was cut by 1 base and J by 7 bases, with 8 bases left in between. Germline assignment: CDR1 GTSNPN and CDR2 SVGIG (reference sequence). TCR beta CDR3 regions were amplified from RNA. RT-PCR in the first round (using the HTBI primer set) targeted the TCR CDR3. One entry per CDR3 protein results from TCRdb running MiXCR on the multiplex PCR reads. In the table there are under 400,000 distinct CDR3 sequences, 20% to 25% of which are singletons. The sample comes from a study of T cells in Graves' hyperthyroidism and ophthalmopathy. Study-level findings and limits: Most thyroid clonotypes with frequency above 0.001 were detected in blood. A median around 6.4 months before onset, the model predicted ophthalmopathy. A model of 13 V-J features distinguished ophthalmopathy from stable hyperthyroidism.

The receptor comes from a woman aged 50 to 65 with Graves' hyperthyroidism. This chain uses TRBV30 with TRBJ2-7; the D gene is possibly TRBD1 (6 bases). Sequencing was carried out using blood. The CDR3 is CAWSATGEQYF. As DNA, the CDR3 is TGTGCCTGGAGTGCGACAGGAGAGCAGTACTTC.